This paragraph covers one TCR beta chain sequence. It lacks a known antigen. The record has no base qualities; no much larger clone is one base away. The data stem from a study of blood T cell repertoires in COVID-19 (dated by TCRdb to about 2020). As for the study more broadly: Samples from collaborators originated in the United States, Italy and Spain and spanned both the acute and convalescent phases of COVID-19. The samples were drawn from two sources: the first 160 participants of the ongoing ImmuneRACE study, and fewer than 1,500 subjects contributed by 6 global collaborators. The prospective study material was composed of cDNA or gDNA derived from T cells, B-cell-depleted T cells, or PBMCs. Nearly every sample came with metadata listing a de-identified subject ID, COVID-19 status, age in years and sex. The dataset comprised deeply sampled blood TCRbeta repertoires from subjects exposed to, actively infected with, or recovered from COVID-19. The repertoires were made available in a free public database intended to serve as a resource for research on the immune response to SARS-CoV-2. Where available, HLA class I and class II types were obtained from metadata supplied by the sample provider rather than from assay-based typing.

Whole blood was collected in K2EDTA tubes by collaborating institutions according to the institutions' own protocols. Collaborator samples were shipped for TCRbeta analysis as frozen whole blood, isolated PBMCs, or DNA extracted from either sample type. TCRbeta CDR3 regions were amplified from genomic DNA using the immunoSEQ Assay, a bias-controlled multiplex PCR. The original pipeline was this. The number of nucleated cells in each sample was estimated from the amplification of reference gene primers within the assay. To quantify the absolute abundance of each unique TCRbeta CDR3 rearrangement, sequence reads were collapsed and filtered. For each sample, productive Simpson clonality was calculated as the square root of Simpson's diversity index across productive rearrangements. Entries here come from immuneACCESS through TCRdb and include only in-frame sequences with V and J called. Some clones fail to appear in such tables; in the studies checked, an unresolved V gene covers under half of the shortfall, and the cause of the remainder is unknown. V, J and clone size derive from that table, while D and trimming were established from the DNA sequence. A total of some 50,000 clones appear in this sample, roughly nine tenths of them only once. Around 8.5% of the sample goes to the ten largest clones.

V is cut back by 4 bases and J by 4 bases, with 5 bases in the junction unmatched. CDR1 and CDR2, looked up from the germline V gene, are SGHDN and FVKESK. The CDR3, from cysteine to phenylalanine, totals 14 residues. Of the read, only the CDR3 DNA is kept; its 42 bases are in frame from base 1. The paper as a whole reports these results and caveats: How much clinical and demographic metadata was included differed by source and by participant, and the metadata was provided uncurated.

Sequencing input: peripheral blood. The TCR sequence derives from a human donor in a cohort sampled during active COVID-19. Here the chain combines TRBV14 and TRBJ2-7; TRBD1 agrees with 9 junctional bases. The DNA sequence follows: TGTGCCAGCAGCCCTTCCGGGACAGGGTACGAGCAGTACTTC. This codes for CASSPSGTGYEQYF.